These T cell receptor beta chains were read from a single sample in a study of T cell changes during pregnancy in multiple sclerosis. Here immunoSEQ multiplex PCR was the method, and the copy in TCRdb shows in-frame clones only, minus some. The table lists tens of thousands of clones, about 90% of them singletons, with 1.1% to 1.5% in the top ten. Sequencing was performed on peripheral blood, taken in the second trimester of pregnancy. The source is a female donor in good health, enrolled as a control in a pregnancy study. The CDR3 runs from the conserved cysteine through the conserved F or W. The D gene is left open where the match is weak. Rows give clone size only sometimes, using once, few, many, or a class for an expanded clone.

-,TRBV2,TRBD1,TRBJ2-5,TGTGCCAGCAGTGAGAGTTGGGACAGTCAAGAGACCCAGTACTTC,CASSESWDSQETQYF
-,TRBV2,-,TRBJ1-1,TGTGCCAGCAGTGACTTGGGGGGCACTGAAGCTTTCTTT,CASSDLGGTEAFF
-,TRBV7-7,TRBD1,TRBJ2-7,TGTGCTAGCAGCTTAGGGATGGGGACAGCCTACGAGCAGTACTTC,CASSLGMGTAYEQYF
-,TRBV6-5,-,TRBJ2-7,TGTGCCAGCAGCCGAGGCGCCGAGCAGTACTTC,CASSRGAEQYF
-,TRBV11-2,-,TRBJ2-2,TGTGCCAGCAGCTTGCCCACACCGGGGGAGCTGTTTTTT,CASSLPTPGELFF
-,TRBV7-3,TRBD2,TRBJ2-7,TGTGCCAGCAGCTCCCCTAGCGGTGAGCAGTACTTC,CASSSPSGEQYF
once,TRBV6-1,-,TRBJ1-5,TGTGCCAGCAGTATCGGACAGAATAATCAGCCCCAGCATTTT,CASSIGQNNQPQHF
-,TRBV5-1,-,TRBJ1-4,TGCGCCAGCAGCTTGGACACAGGGGAAAAACTGTTTTTT,CASSLDTGEKLFF
-,TRBV12-5,-,TRBJ2-3,TGTGCTAGTGGCCTAGCGCCCGCCAGGGATACGCAGTATTTT,CASGLAPARDTQYF
-,TRBV19,-,TRBJ2-1,TGTGCCAGTAGTATAGATCCCCCTGGACAGCCGTCTGCCTACAATGAGCAGTTCTTC,CASSIDPPGQPSAYNEQFF
-,TRBV7-3,TRBD1,TRBJ1-1,TGTGCCAGCAGTTTAAACCAGGGGGACACTGAAGCTTTCTTT,CASSLNQGDTEAFF
once,TRBV13,-,TRBJ1-3,TGTGCCAGCAGCGCCACAGGGTGGAACGAATCAGGAAACACCATATATTTT,CASSATGWNESGNTIYF
once,TRBV5-4,TRBD2,TRBJ2-7,TGTGCCAGCAGTCCTGGACTAGCGGGGGGGAACGAGCAGTACTTC,CASSPGLAGGNEQYF
-,TRBV19,TRBD1,TRBJ2-5,TGTGCCAGTAGATCAGGGGGCGCAGGGGAGACCCAGTACTTC,CASRSGGAGETQYF
-,TRBV5-6,TRBD1,TRBJ1-2,TGTGCCAGCAGCAGACAGGGCCTCTCCTATGGCTACACCTTC,CASSRQGLSYGYTF
-,TRBV10-3,TRBD2,TRBJ2-1,TGTGCCATCAGTGGGCTAGCGGGAAGTAAGGATGAGCAGTTCTTC,CAISGLAGSKDEQFF
-,TRBV10-3,-,TRBJ2-1,TGTGCCATCAGTGAGGCGCAGGGGAGCTCCTACAATGAGCAGTTCTTC,CAISEAQGSSYNEQFF
once,TRBV5-6,-,TRBJ1-2,TGTGCCAGCAGCTTGATCGGCTATGGCTACACCTTC,CASSLIGYGYTF
-,TRBV5-8,-,TRBJ1-3,TGTGCCAGCAGCTTGATACAAAGCTCTGGAAACACCATATATTTT,CASSLIQSSGNTIYF
-,TRBV6-6,-,TRBJ2-1,TGTGCCAGCAGTTCTCTAGCTTCGGGTGGCAATGAGCAGTTCTTC,CASSSLASGGNEQFF
-,TRBV7-2,TRBD1,TRBJ1-2,TGTGCCAGCAGCTTGCGACAGGGCGGTGGCTACACCTTC,CASSLRQGGGYTF
few,TRBV4-1,TRBD1,TRBJ1-2,TGCGCCAGCAGCCAAGACCCGGGACAGGTAGCTAACTATGGCTACACCTTC,CASSQDPGQVANYGYTF
-,TRBV28,TRBD1,TRBJ1-4,TGTGCCAGCAGTGGGACAGGGGGGGAAGAGAGTGAAAAACTGTTTTTT,CASSGTGGEESEKLFF
once,TRBV2,-,TRBJ2-2,TGTGCCAGCAGGGGCCCGGGACAACCCACCGGGGAGCTGTTTTTT,CASRGPGQPTGELFF
once,TRBV27,TRBD1,TRBJ2-7,TGTGCCAGCAGTCCAATAGGGGGCGAGGACGAGCAGTACTTC,CASSPIGGEDEQYF
-,TRBV28,-,TRBJ1-2,TGTGCCAGCAGTCCTACGGGGTCCCGGGGCTACACCTTC,CASSPTGSRGYTF
few,TRBV9,TRBD2,TRBJ2-1,TGTGCCAGCAGCGGTAGCGGGAGCTCCTACAATGAGCAGTTCTTC,CASSGSGSSYNEQFF
-,TRBV4-3,TRBD1,TRBJ1-2,TGCGCCAGCAGCCAGGGGACAGATGGATTGCGTGGCTACACCTTC,CASSQGTDGLRGYTF
-,TRBV27,TRBD1,TRBJ2-2,TGTGCCAGCAGTACAGGGGGGTGGGCCGGGGAGCTGTTTTTT,CASSTGGWAGELFF
-,TRBV11-2,-,TRBJ1-1,TGTGCCAGCAGCTTAAACAGGGTCTTGACTGAAGCTTTCTTT,CASSLNRVLTEAFF
-,TRBV19,TRBD2,TRBJ2-1,TGTGCCAGTAGTATGATTAGCGGGAGGCCCGATGAGCAGTTCTTC,CASSMISGRPDEQFF
-,TRBV10-3,-,TRBJ2-1,TGTGCCATCAGTGGAGCTGGGAGTGAGCAGTTCTTC,CAISGAGSEQFF
-,TRBV6-1,-,TRBJ2-2,TGTGCCAGCAGTGAAGGGCAGGATCACGGGGAGCTGTTTTTT,CASSEGQDHGELFF
-,TRBV4-3,-,TRBJ2-1,TGCGCCAGCAGCCAATTTGAGGGAAACAATGAGCAGTTCTTC,CASSQFEGNNEQFF
-,TRBV6-5,-,TRBJ2-6,TGTGCCAGTTCCCAGGGCTCTGGGGCCAACGTCCTGACTTTC,CASSQGSGANVLTF
-,TRBV5-4,-,TRBJ2-1,TGTGCCAGCAGCTTGTCATATGAGCAGTTCTTC,CASSLSYEQFF
-,TRBV4-2,-,TRBJ2-5,TGTGCCAGCAGCCACCGAGAGGCGGAGACCCAGTACTTC,CASSHREAETQYF
-,TRBV7-3,-,TRBJ2-1,TGTGCCAGCAGCTTAATTAGGAGACTAAAGAACAATGAGCAGTTCTTC,CASSLIRRLKNNEQFF
-,TRBV27,-,TRBJ1-6,TGTGCCAGCAGTTCGACTACAGGGATCGGGTCACCCCTCCACTTT,CASSSTTGIGSPLHF
-,TRBV5-4,-,TRBJ2-3,TGTGCCAGCAGCTTCACGGGGACAAGCACAGATACGCAGTATTTT,CASSFTGTSTDTQYF
-,TRBV11-2,-,TRBJ1-4,TGTGCCAGCAGCCACCAAACCTATGGGCAGGTTCAAGGTGTCTTCTTT,CASSHQTYGQVQGVFF
-,TRBV4-1,TRBD1,TRBJ2-7,TGCGCCAGCAGCCAACCGGACAGGGAGCGGAACGAGCAGTACTTC,CASSQPDRERNEQYF
-,TRBV5-1,TRBD2,TRBJ2-3,TGCGCCAGCAGCTTGGGGGAGGGGAGCACAGATACGCAGTATTTT,CASSLGEGSTDTQYF
-,TRBV19,TRBD1,TRBJ1-1,TGTGCCAGTAGTAGGAAGGGGGCAACTGAAGCTTTCTTT,CASSRKGATEAFF
-,TRBV6-1,TRBD2,TRBJ2-1,TGTGCCAGTCACCTGACTAGCGGGGGGGTGAATGAGCAGTTCTTC,CASHLTSGGVNEQFF
-,TRBV7-9,-,TRBJ1-2,TGTGCCAGCAGCTTAGCGCGGGAGGACTATGGCTACACCTTC,CASSLAREDYGYTF
once,TRBV2,TRBD2,TRBJ2-1,TGTGCCAGCAGTGGGACTAGCGGGAGGATGGAGTTCTTC,CASSGTSGRMEFF